These T cell receptor beta chains were read from a single sample in a study of vaccination and CD4 T cells after COVID-19. TCRdb redid the calling of the PCR reads with MiXCR, one entry per CDR3 protein. The sample has roughly 4,900 distinct CDR3 sequences; around three fifths are singletons. Their recognized antigens are unknown. Specimen: CD4+ T cells from blood, cultured in vitro. These receptors originate from a human donor in good health. Each CDR3 is given with its conserved first and last residue.

v_call cdr3_aa
TRBV7-2 CASSPAGRGYYEQYF
TRBV20-1 CSAEIAVTYNEQFF
TRBV7-9 CASSPPGTGDSPLHF
TRBV19 CASNTLTGYSPLHF
TRBV7-2 CASSKAQGNGYTF
TRBV7-9 CASRPTKRRRGNTEVFF
TRBV7-7 CASSSDSSYGYTF
TRBV10-3 CAISEARDTRPYSNQPQHF
TRBV28 CASRPQGEATPLHF
TRBV10-3 CAISEGWGQNTEAFF
TRBV20-1 CSARGDLYSNQPQHF
TRBV6-1 CASTAPTLNQPQHF
TRBV27 CASSFTGAEAFF
TRBV20-1 CSAFHPDGQVGNEQFF
TRBV10-1 CASSETGVGEQFF
TRBV20-1 CSARLAGGYNEQFF
TRBV20-1 CSARVGGSSYNSPLHF
TRBV20-1 CSATQGAAQPQHF
TRBV7-2 CASSFRNNQPQHF
TRBV6-1 CASSPSLTGVDTEAFF
TRBV28 CASSFRGSPLHF
TRBV30 CAWRDQQGKLETQYF
TRBV2 CASSRETNSPLHF
TRBV19 CASSMTSGPDTQYF
TRBV11-3 CASSLGVNTEAFF
TRBV7-9 CASSLDWRSNYEQYF
TRBV12-3/TRBV12-4 CASSSRGIGAQPQHF
TRBV28 CASNTPGHANTGELFF
TRBV7-9 CASSFTDNRNTIYF
TRBV30 CAWSLDWDSENYGYTF
TRBV10-3 CAISVQGQGSTYEQYF
TRBV7-8 CASSVAGTVYHNSPLHF
TRBV7-9 CASSPDRGLNSPLHF
TRBV6-1 CASKSMNTEAFF
TRBV18 CASSPPGSPPNQPQHF
TRBV6-1 CASRENQGSNQPQHF
TRBV7-2 CASSLRTANTEAFF
TRBV11-2 CASSGAGGRAREQFF
TRBV6-4 CASRVLPGQGFEAFF
TRBV7-2 CASSLAITGELFF
TRBV19 CASTSYPTGAPGKPLHF
TRBV7-9 CASTLSLGRSGYTF